The present T cell receptor beta chain was sequenced within a study of blood T cell repertoires in COVID-19. At the level of the study: Sample material is recorded as cDNA or gDNA derived from T cells, B-cell-depleted T cells, or PBMCs.

Participants had their cohort set by participant-reported clinical history. TCRdb's table, derived via immunoSEQ multiplex PCR, lists solely in-frame clones and lacks some. Here the sample spans about 370,000 clones, 75% to 90% being singletons. This CDR3 region has 13 residues. Trimming took 6 bases from V and 1 from J, leaving 8 bases between them. Germline CDR1 reads LNHNV; CDR2 reads YYDKDF (reference sequence). This clonotype originated in a man younger than 35 who had recovered from COVID-19. The sample was PBMCs or T cells enriched from blood (not recorded which). The chain couples TRBV15 to TRBJ2-3; the D is unclear. CDR3 amino acids: CATRIQGTDTQYF. The CDR3 DNA reads TGTGCCACCAGAATCCAGGGCACAGATACGCAGTATTTT. Complete variable domain (other parts from reference TRBV15 and TRBJ2-3): DAMVIQNPRYQVTQFGKPVTLSCSQTLNHNVMYWYQQKSSQAPKLLFHYYDKDFNNEADTPDNFQSRRPNTSFCFLDIRSPGLGDTAMYLCATRIQGTDTQYFGPGTRLTVL.